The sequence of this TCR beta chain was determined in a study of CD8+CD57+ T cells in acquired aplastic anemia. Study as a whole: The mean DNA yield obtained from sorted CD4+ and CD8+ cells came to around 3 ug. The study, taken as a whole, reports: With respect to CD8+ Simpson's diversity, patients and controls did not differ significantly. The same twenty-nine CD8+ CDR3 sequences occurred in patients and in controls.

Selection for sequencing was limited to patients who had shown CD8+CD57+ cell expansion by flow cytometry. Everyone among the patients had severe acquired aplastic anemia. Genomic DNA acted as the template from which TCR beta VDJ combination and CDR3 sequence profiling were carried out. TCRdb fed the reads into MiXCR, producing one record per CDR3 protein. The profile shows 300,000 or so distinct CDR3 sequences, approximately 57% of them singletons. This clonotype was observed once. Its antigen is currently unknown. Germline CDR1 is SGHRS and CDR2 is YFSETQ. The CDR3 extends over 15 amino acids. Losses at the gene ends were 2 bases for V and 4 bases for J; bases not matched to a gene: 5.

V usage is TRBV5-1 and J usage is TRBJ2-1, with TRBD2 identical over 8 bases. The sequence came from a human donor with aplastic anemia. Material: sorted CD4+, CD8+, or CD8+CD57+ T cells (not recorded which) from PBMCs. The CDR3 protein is CASSLTGTSYNEQFF. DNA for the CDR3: TGCGCCAGCAGCTTAACCGGGACTAGTTACAATGAGCAGTTCTTC.